A selection of T cell receptor beta chains follows, all from one sample in a study of regulatory T cells in long-lasting Graves disease. One entry per CDR3 protein, called by TCRdb with MiXCR from the multiplex PCR reads. Among 550,000 to 650,000 distinct CDR3 sequences listed, about 16% were seen once. These data were also filed under a second study, of T cells in Graves' hyperthyroidism and ophthalmopathy.

The specimen was peripheral blood mononuclear cells (PBMCs), collected at new diagnosis, from a patient treated with antithyroid drugs. Receptors originate from a man younger than 35 with Graves disease. Both conserved end residues are part of each CDR3. A D gene is named only where the DNA matches it firmly. Only some rows state a clone size, as once, few, many or a class for expanded clones.

J: TRBJ2-7; size: .; V: TRBV20-1; D: .; CDR3: CSARSSHEQYF; DNA: TGCAGTGCCAGGAGTAGCCACGAGCAGTACTTC
J: TRBJ2-7; size: .; V: TRBV4-2; D: .; CDR3: CASSQEKGKRRQYF; DNA: TGTGCCAGCAGCCAAGAGAAAGGGAAGAGAAGGCAGTACTTC
J: TRBJ2-2; size: .; V: TRBV7-3; D: TRBD2; CDR3: CASSPGRTSLTGELFF; DNA: TGTGCCAGCAGCCCGGGCCGGACTAGTTTAACCGGGGAGCTGTTTTTT
J: TRBJ2-2; size: few; V: TRBV29-1; D: TRBD1; CDR3: CSAEGGTVNTGELFF; DNA: TGCAGCGCCGAGGGTGGGACAGTGAACACCGGGGAGCTGTTTTTT
J: TRBJ2-1; size: many; V: TRBV29-1; D: TRBD2; CDR3: CSVDGLAGGVGSYNEQFF; DNA: TGCAGCGTTGATGGACTAGCGGGAGGAGTAGGGTCCTACAATGAGCAGTTCTTC
J: TRBJ1-4; size: many; V: TRBV20-1; D: .; CDR3: CSAEGGWDEKLFF; DNA: TGCAGTGCCGAAGGGGGGTGGGATGAAAAACTGTTTTTT
J: TRBJ1-1; size: .; V: TRBV5-1; D: .; CDR3: CASSLRGTGSTEAFF; DNA: TGCGCCAGCAGCCTAAGGGGTACAGGGAGCACTGAAGCTTTCTTT
J: TRBJ1-1; size: .; V: TRBV7-6; D: .; CDR3: CASRFTSNTEAFF; DNA: TGTGCCAGCAGGTTTACCAGCAACACTGAAGCTTTCTTT
J: TRBJ1-6; size: .; V: TRBV6-1; D: .; CDR3: CASSPGGVGSPLHF; DNA: TGTGCCAGCAGTCCCGGGGGGGTAGGTTCACCCCTCCACTTT
J: TRBJ2-7; size: many; V: TRBV7-9; D: TRBD2; CDR3: CASSSRTSGRSVYEQYF; DNA: TGTGCCAGCAGCTCCCGGACTAGCGGGAGGTCTGTCTACGAGCAGTACTTC
J: TRBJ2-7; size: many; V: TRBV28; D: TRBD1; CDR3: CASGTGLAEQYF; DNA: TGTGCCAGCGGGACAGGGTTAGCCGAGCAGTACTTC
J: TRBJ2-7; size: few; V: TRBV20-1; D: TRBD1; CDR3: CSASGGQGTWEQYF; DNA: TGCAGTGCTAGCGGCGGACAGGGGACATGGGAGCAGTACTTC
J: TRBJ2-1; size: few; V: TRBV6-1; D: TRBD2; CDR3: CASRSWTSGRDEQFF; DNA: TGTGCCAGCAGGTCTTGGACTAGCGGGAGGGATGAGCAGTTCTTC
J: TRBJ1-1; size: .; V: TRBV7-2; D: TRBD1; CDR3: CASSNRGGWTEAFF; DNA: TGTGCCAGCAGCAACAGGGGAGGATGGACTGAAGCTTTCTTT
J: TRBJ1-5; size: few; V: TRBV6-1; D: TRBD1; CDR3: CASSNTGGSNQPQHF; DNA: TGTGCCAGCAGTAATACAGGGGGGAGCAATCAGCCCCAGCATTTT
J: TRBJ2-6; size: .; V: TRBV7-3; D: .; CDR3: CASSIGGGGANVLTF; DNA: TGTGCCAGCAGTATCGGGGGTGGTGGGGCCAACGTCCTGACTTTC
J: TRBJ2-7; size: many; V: TRBV27; D: .; CDR3: CASSWGFSTGLSYEQYF; DNA: TGTGCCAGCAGTTGGGGGTTTTCGACAGGCCTCTCCTACGAGCAGTACTTC
J: TRBJ1-5; size: .; V: TRBV2; D: .; CDR3: CASTDRRGNQPQHF; DNA: TGTGCCAGCACCGACAGGAGAGGCAATCAGCCCCAGCATTTT
J: TRBJ2-1; size: few; V: TRBV27; D: TRBD2; CDR3: CASSLTTSGPNEQFF; DNA: TGTGCCAGCAGCCTGACGACTAGCGGGCCAAATGAGCAGTTCTTC
J: TRBJ1-1; size: .; V: TRBV5-1; D: TRBD1; CDR3: CASSQGQYSTEAFF; DNA: TGCGCCAGCAGCCAGGGACAGTATAGTACTGAAGCTTTCTTT
J: TRBJ1-4; size: .; V: TRBV29-1; D: .; CDR3: CSTWGGANEKLFF; DNA: TGCAGCACCTGGGGGGGGGCCAATGAAAAACTGTTTTTT
J: TRBJ2-1; size: .; V: TRBV9; D: .; CDR3: CASSLNSRLGEQFF; DNA: TGTGCCAGCAGCCTAAACTCCCGCCTAGGTGAGCAGTTCTTC
J: TRBJ2-1; size: few; V: TRBV6-2/TRBV6-3; D: .; CDR3: CATIRPGTTGNEQFF; DNA: TGTGCCACCATCAGGCCCGGGACCACCGGCAATGAGCAGTTCTTC
J: TRBJ2-7; size: few; V: TRBV11-2; D: .; CDR3: CASSSGWGVFEQYF; DNA: TGTGCCAGCAGCTCAGGGTGGGGGGTATTCGAGCAGTACTTC
J: TRBJ2-5; size: .; V: TRBV2; D: .; CDR3: CASLRGSSRAQYF; DNA: TGTGCCAGCCTTCGGGGCTCGTCCCGGGCCCAGTACTTC
J: TRBJ2-3; size: many; V: TRBV15; D: .; CDR3: CATTVTPGTDTQYF; DNA: TGTGCCACCACCGTTACCCCGGGCACAGATACGCAGTATTTT
J: TRBJ2-7; size: few; V: TRBV5-1; D: .; CDR3: CTSSLTIRGSGEQYF; DNA: TGCACCAGCAGCTTAACGATCAGGGGATCGGGCGAGCAGTACTTC
J: TRBJ1-1; size: many; V: TRBV9; D: .; CDR3: CASSVAGNTEAFF; DNA: TGTGCCAGCAGCGTAGCTGGGAACACTGAAGCTTTCTTT
J: TRBJ2-7; size: few; V: TRBV4-1; D: .; CDR3: CASSQDVGRTLEQYF; DNA: TGTGCCAGCAGCCAAGATGTGGGACGCACGCTCGAGCAGTACTTC
J: TRBJ2-2; size: few; V: TRBV2; D: .; CDR3: CASSELRSGELFF; DNA: TGTGCCAGCAGTGAACTTCGGAGCGGGGAGCTGTTTTTT
J: TRBJ2-6; size: few; V: TRBV3-1; D: .; CDR3: CASRLLAGRSPPGANVLTF; DNA: TGTGCCAGTCGTCTATTGGCCGGGCGCTCCCCCCCTGGGGCCAACGTCCTGACTTTC
J: TRBJ2-1; size: few; V: TRBV24-1; D: TRBD1; CDR3: CATSGPGQGAGNEQFF; DNA: TGTGCCACCAGTGGCCCGGGACAGGGGGCGGGGAATGAGCAGTTCTTC
J: TRBJ2-2; size: many; V: TRBV18; D: TRBD1; CDR3: CASSTQQGANTGELFF; DNA: TGTGCCAGCTCAACTCAACAGGGGGCGAACACCGGGGAGCTGTTTTTT
J: TRBJ2-2; size: few; V: TRBV18; D: TRBD2; CDR3: CASSPWIAGATGKLFF; DNA: TGTGCCAGCTCACCCTGGATAGCGGGAGCGACCGGGAAGCTGTTTTTT
J: TRBJ2-1; size: many; V: TRBV11-2; D: TRBD2; CDR3: CASSSGTSGTYNEQFF; DNA: TGTGCCAGCAGCTCCGGGACTAGCGGAACCTACAATGAGCAGTTCTTC
J: TRBJ2-5; size: .; V: TRBV20-1; D: TRBD2; CDR3: CSARDQLAGVGETQYF; DNA: TGCAGTGCTAGAGATCAACTAGCGGGAGTAGGAGAGACCCAGTACTTC
J: TRBJ2-2; size: .; V: TRBV19; D: TRBD2; CDR3: CASSISFRTSGNYTGELFF; DNA: TGTGCCAGTAGTATATCTTTTCGGACTAGCGGGAACTACACCGGGGAGCTGTTTTTT
J: TRBJ1-5; size: .; V: TRBV4-1; D: TRBD1; CDR3: CASSQAPGQVSRGNQPQHF; DNA: TGCGCCAGCAGCCAAGCTCCGGGACAGGTCAGTAGGGGCAATCAGCCCCAGCATTTT
J: TRBJ2-1; size: .; V: TRBV13; D: .; CDR3: CASSNKGRYEQFF; DNA: TGTGCCAGCAGCAACAAGGGGCGATATGAGCAGTTCTTC
J: TRBJ2-1; size: few; V: TRBV10-2; D: TRBD2; CDR3: CASKERGSGRGYNEQFF; DNA: TGCGCCAGCAAGGAACGGGGTAGCGGGAGGGGATACAATGAGCAGTTCTTC
J: TRBJ1-2; size: few; V: TRBV6-1; D: .; CDR3: CASSTSNYGYTF; DNA: TGTGCCAGCAGTACCTCTAACTATGGCTACACCTTC
J: TRBJ2-7; size: .; V: TRBV19; D: .; CDR3: CASSTQLAPNYEQYF; DNA: TGTGCCAGTAGTACCCAGCTAGCGCCCAACTACGAGCAGTACTTC
J: TRBJ2-3; size: many; V: TRBV2; D: TRBD2; CDR3: CASIQAGSADTQYF; DNA: TGTGCCAGCATACAAGCGGGAAGCGCAGATACGCAGTATTTT
J: TRBJ2-5; size: many; V: TRBV18; D: TRBD2; CDR3: CASSDGTSGKETQYF; DNA: TGTGCCAGCTCGGACGGGACTAGCGGGAAAGAGACCCAGTACTTC
J: TRBJ2-3; size: few; V: TRBV20-1; D: .; CDR3: CSARGWEVVGGSTDTQYF; DNA: TGCAGTGCTAGAGGCTGGGAGGTCGTAGGAGGGAGCACAGATACGCAGTATTTT